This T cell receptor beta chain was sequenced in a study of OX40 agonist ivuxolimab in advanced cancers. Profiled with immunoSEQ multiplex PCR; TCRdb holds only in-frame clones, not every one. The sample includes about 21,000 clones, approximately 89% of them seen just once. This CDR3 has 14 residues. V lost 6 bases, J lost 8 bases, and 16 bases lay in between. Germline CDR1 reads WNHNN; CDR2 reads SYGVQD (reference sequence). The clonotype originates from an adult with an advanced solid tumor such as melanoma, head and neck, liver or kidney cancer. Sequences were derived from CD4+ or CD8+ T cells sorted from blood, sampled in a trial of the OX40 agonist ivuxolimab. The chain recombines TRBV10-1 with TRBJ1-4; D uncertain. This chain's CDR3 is CASSYSTSGEKLFF. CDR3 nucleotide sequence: TGCGCCAGCAGCTACAGTACCTCTGGCGAAAAACTGTTTTTT.